The rows below give T cell receptor beta chains drawn from one sample of a study of T-cell memory formation after mild COVID-19. TCRdb re-derived calls from the 5' RACE reads in MiXCR, one entry per CDR3 protein. Among 120,000 or so distinct CDR3 sequences listed, roughly 6.2% were seen once. Material for sequencing was PBMCs or a T cell subset sorted from them (not recorded which). The receptors were sampled from an adult woman who had mild COVID-19 (a few samples of this study predate the infection). Cell type and time point are not known. CDR3s include the opening cysteine and the closing phenylalanine or tryptophan. The D gene is left open where the match is weak. Part of the rows lack a size; the others show once, few, many or a class for expanded clones.

V gene,CDR3 length,D gene,clone size,J gene,CDR3 DNA,CDR3 protein
TRBV4-1,18,-,many,TRBJ2-6,TGCGCCAGCAGCCAAGATATGACGGGGGCGGTCGGGGCCAACGTCCTGACTTTC,CASSQDMTGAVGANVLTF
TRBV4-1,17,TRBD2,-,TRBJ2-7,TGCGCCAGCAGCCAAGATTGGGCTAGCGGGGGGTTATACGAGCAGTACTTC,CASSQDWASGGLYEQYF
TRBV15,14,-,many,TRBJ2-7,TGTGCCACCAGCAGAGAGGTCTATAGCCACGAGCAGTACTTC,CATSREVYSHEQYF
TRBV10-3,16,-,few,TRBJ2-2,TGTGCCATCAGTGAGACTAGTCCTACGAACACCGGGGAGCTGTTTTTT,CAISETSPTNTGELFF
TRBV27,15,TRBD2,few,TRBJ2-2,TGTGCCAGCAAAATGACTAGCGGGTTAACCGGGGAGCTGTTTTTT,CASKMTSGLTGELFF
TRBV7-2,13,-,many,TRBJ1-5,TGTGCCAGCAGCTTACGGGGGGATCAGCCCCAGCATTTT,CASSLRGDQPQHF
TRBV11-2,13,-,many,TRBJ2-3,TGTGCCAGCAGCTTATATCAGCAAGATACGCAGTATTTT,CASSLYQQDTQYF
TRBV5-5,16,TRBD2,many,TRBJ2-2,TGTGCCAGCAGCAGGCCGGGACTAGGCCCTGGGGGGGAGCTGTTTTTT,CASSRPGLGPGGELFF
TRBV11-2,14,TRBD1,many,TRBJ1-6,TGTGCCAGCAGCCAAGGACAGGGGAACTCACCCCTCCACTTT,CASSQGQGNSPLHF
TRBV5-6,14,TRBD1,many,TRBJ2-4,TGTGCCAGCAAGAGGACAGGGGCCAAAAACATTCAGTACTTC,CASKRTGAKNIQYF
TRBV7-8,15,TRBD2,-,TRBJ2-1,TGTGCCAGCAGCCCTCGGACTAGCGGGCTTGTTGAGCAGTTCTTC,CASSPRTSGLVEQFF
TRBV23-1,15,-,-,TRBJ2-1,TGCGCCAGCAGTCAGTCCCCTCAAGGCAACAATGAGCAGTTCTTC,CASSQSPQGNNEQFF
TRBV4-1,16,-,few,TRBJ1-1,TGCGCCAGCAGCCAAGAAAAAAAAGGGGGGGCTATTGAAGCTTTCTTT,CASSQEKKGGAIEAFF
TRBV2,18,TRBD2,few,TRBJ2-6,TGTGCCAGCAGTGACGGACTAGCGGGGGGCTCTGGGGCCAACGTCCTGACTTTC,CASSDGLAGGSGANVLTF
TRBV10-3,13,TRBD1,-,TRBJ1-1,TGTGCCATCAGTGTACAGGGGGGTGCTGAAGCTTTCTTT,CAISVQGGAEAFF
TRBV29-1,13,TRBD1,-,TRBJ2-7,TGCAGCGTATGGACAGGGGGTTCGTACGAGCAGTACTTC,CSVWTGGSYEQYF
TRBV4-1,15,-,many,TRBJ1-6,TGCGCCAGCAGCCAAGATCGTGCGGGGCGAACACCCCTCCACTTT,CASSQDRAGRTPLHF
TRBV6-2/TRBV6-3,16,-,many,TRBJ2-1,TGTGCCAGCAGAGCCGGGACTGAGGTTTCGGGCAATGAGCAGTTCTTC,CASRAGTEVSGNEQFF
TRBV10-2,16,-,many,TRBJ2-7,TGCGCCAGCAGTGAGTCGACTTCTTTTTCGACCTACGAGCAGTACTTC,CASSESTSFSTYEQYF
TRBV7-3,14,-,-,TRBJ1-2,TGTGCCAGCAGCTTAACGTTTCAGGGAGGCGGCTACACCTTC,CASSLTFQGGGYTF
TRBV6-5,14,-,few,TRBJ1-2,TGTGCCAGCAGTTATAATACAGATTTTTATGGCTACACCTTC,CASSYNTDFYGYTF
TRBV19,16,-,few,TRBJ1-6,TGTGCCAGTAGTATCCTACAGGGCTCTTATAATTCACCCCTCCACTTT,CASSILQGSYNSPLHF
TRBV6-5,11,TRBD2,few,TRBJ2-7,TGTGCCAGCAGCTCAGGACTAGCGAAGTACTTC,CASSSGLAKYF
TRBV5-1,13,-,many,TRBJ1-1,TGCGCCAGCAGGCAACAGTCGAACACTGAAGCTTTCTTT,CASRQQSNTEAFF
TRBV20-1,15,TRBD1,many,TRBJ2-1,TGCAGTGCTAGAAGACGGGACAGTAACTACAATGAGCAGTTCTTC,CSARRRDSNYNEQFF
TRBV5-5,15,-,-,TRBJ1-1,TGTGCCAGCAGCTTGCTTCCAACTCGGGACCCTGAAGCTTTCTTT,CASSLLPTRDPEAFF
TRBV6-5,16,-,many,TRBJ2-2,TGTGCCAGCAGCCTAGACGGTCCTACGAACACCGGGGAGCTGTTTTTT,CASSLDGPTNTGELFF
TRBV27,12,-,-,TRBJ1-2,TGTGCCAGCAGTAGGGCAGGGACTGGCTACACCTTC,CASSRAGTGYTF
TRBV10-3,16,TRBD2,few,TRBJ2-3,TGTGCCATCAGTTCCGGGACTAGCGGGAGGCCCGATACGCAGTATTTT,CAISSGTSGRPDTQYF
TRBV12-3/TRBV12-4,12,TRBD2,many,TRBJ2-1,TGTGCCAGCAGCGGAGGACTAGCGCGATCAAACTTC,CASSGGLARSNF
TRBV27,15,-,many,TRBJ2-5,TGTGCCAGCAGGCGGGGCCGGACGGTCCGAGAGACCCAGTACTTC,CASRRGRTVRETQYF
TRBV6-5,15,TRBD2,-,TRBJ2-6,TGTGCCAGCAGTTACGGGAGGGCTGGGGCCAACGTCCTGACTTTC,CASSYGRAGANVLTF
TRBV12-3/TRBV12-4,16,-,-,TRBJ2-1,TGTGCCAGCAGTTTAGGTGGGGGCACCCCTTACAATGAGCAGTTCTTC,CASSLGGGTPYNEQFF
TRBV7-8,14,-,few,TRBJ1-1,TGTGCCAGCAGCTTAAGTGGTCCGAACACTGAAGCTTTCTTT,CASSLSGPNTEAFF
TRBV5-1,14,TRBD1,many,TRBJ2-2,TGCGCCAGCAGCCCGAGACAGGGGACCGGGGAGCTGTTTTTT,CASSPRQGTGELFF
TRBV11-1,15,TRBD2,-,TRBJ2-1,TGTGCCAGCAGCCCGAGAAGCGGGAGGGTCGATGAGCAGTTCTTC,CASSPRSGRVDEQFF
TRBV6-5,16,TRBD1,many,TRBJ2-1,TGTGCCAGCAGTTACTTTCCGGGACAGGGGTTGAGTGAGCAGTTCTTC,CASSYFPGQGLSEQFF
TRBV5-1,14,TRBD1,many,TRBJ1-2,TGCGCCAGCAGCCGTGGACAGGGTAACTATGGCTACACCTTC,CASSRGQGNYGYTF
TRBV6-4,13,-,few,TRBJ1-6,TGTGCCAGCAGTGACTCCGGGAATTCACCCCTCCACTTT,CASSDSGNSPLHF
TRBV29-1,11,-,many,TRBJ2-5,TGCAGCGTGAAGGGGTCGGAGACCCAGTACTTC,CSVKGSETQYF
TRBV16,14,-,many,TRBJ2-7,TGTGCCAGCAGCCAAGCGCGGGCGACCTACGAGCAGTACTTC,CASSQARATYEQYF
TRBV7-9,15,TRBD1,many,TRBJ2-7,TGTGCCAGCAGCTTAGCGATGGACAGGGGGGCCGAGCAGTACTTC,CASSLAMDRGAEQYF
TRBV5-1,16,TRBD2,many,TRBJ2-1,TGCGCCAGCAGCTTGTCGGGCGGGACTAAACCATATGAGCAGTTCTTC,CASSLSGGTKPYEQFF
TRBV24-1,14,-,many,TRBJ2-3,TGTGCCACCAGTGGGAGGGGGAGCACAGATACGCAGTATTTT,CATSGRGSTDTQYF
TRBV5-1,13,-,many,TRBJ1-2,TGCGCCAGCAGCCAAGGGGGAGGCTATGGCTACACCTTC,CASSQGGGYGYTF
TRBV23-1,16,TRBD1,many,TRBJ2-3,TGCGCCAGCAGTCAGGCCGGGACAGGGATCGCAGATACGCAGTATTTT,CASSQAGTGIADTQYF
TRBV4-1,15,-,many,TRBJ2-1,TGCGCCAGCAGCACCCTCGGGACGGTATACAATGAGCAGTTCTTC,CASSTLGTVYNEQFF
TRBV2,17,TRBD1,-,TRBJ2-6,TGTGCCAGCACCCCTCTGGGACAGGGGTCTGGGGCCAACGTCCTGACTTTC,CASTPLGQGSGANVLTF